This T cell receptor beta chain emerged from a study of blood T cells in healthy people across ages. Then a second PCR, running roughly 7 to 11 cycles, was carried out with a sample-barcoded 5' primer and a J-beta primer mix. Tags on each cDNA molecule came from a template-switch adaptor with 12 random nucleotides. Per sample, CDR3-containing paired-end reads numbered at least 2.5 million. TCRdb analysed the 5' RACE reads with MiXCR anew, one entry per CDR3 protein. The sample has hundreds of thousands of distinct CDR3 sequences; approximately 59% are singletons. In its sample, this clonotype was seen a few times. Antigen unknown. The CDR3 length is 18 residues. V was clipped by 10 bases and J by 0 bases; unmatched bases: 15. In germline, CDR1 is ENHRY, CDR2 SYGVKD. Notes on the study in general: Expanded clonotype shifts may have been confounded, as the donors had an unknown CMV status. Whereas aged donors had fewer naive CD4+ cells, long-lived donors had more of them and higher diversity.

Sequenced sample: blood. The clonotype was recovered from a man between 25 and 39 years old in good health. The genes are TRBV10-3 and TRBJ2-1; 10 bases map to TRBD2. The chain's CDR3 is CATGGLAGDRSSYNEQFF. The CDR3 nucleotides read TGTGCCACAGGAGGGCTAGCGGGGGACCGGAGCTCCTACAATGAGCAGTTCTTC.